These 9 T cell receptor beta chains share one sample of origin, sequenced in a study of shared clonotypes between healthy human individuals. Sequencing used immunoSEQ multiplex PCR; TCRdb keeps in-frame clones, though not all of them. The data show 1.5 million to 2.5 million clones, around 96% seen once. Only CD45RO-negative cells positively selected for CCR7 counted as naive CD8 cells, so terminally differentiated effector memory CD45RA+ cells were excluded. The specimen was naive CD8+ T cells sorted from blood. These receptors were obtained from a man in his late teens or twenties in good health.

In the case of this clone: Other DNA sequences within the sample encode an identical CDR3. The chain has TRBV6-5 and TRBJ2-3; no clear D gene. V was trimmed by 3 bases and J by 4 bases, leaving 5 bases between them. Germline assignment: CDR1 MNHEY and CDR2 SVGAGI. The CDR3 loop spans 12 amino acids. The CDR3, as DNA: TGTGCCAGCAGTTATGGACCAGATACGCAGTATTTT. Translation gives CASSYGPDTQYF.

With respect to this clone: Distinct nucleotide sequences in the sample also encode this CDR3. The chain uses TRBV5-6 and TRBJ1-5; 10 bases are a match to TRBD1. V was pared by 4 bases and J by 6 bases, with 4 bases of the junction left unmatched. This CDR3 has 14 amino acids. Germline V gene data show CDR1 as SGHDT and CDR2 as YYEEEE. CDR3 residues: CASSPGQGSQPQHF. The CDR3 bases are TGTGCCAGCAGCCCGGGACAGGGGAGTCAGCCCCAGCATTTT.

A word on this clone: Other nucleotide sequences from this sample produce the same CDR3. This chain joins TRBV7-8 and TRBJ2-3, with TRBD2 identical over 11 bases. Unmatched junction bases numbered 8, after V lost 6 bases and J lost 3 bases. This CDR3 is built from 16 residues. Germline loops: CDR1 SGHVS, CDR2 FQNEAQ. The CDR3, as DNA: TGTGCCAGCAGTCCAAAACTAGCGGGGGTTACAGATACGCAGTATTTT. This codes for CASSPKLAGVTDTQYF.

The CDR3 bases are TGTGCCAGCAGCAGTCAGACAGATCTGAACGAGCAGTACTTC. Amino acids: CASSSQTDLNEQYF. The chain employs TRBV27 and TRBJ2-7; perhaps TRBD1 as D (5 bases). The CDR3 length is 14 residues. Germline CDR1 is MNHEY and CDR2 is SMNVEV (reference sequence). V was clipped by 6 bases and J by 5 bases, with 17 bases between them.

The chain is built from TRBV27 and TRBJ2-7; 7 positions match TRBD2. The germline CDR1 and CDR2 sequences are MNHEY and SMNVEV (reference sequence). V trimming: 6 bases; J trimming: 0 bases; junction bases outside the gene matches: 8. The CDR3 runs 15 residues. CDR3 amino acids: CASRKPGLSSYEQYF. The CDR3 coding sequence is TGTGCCAGCAGAAAGCCGGGACTATCCTCCTACGAGCAGTACTTC.

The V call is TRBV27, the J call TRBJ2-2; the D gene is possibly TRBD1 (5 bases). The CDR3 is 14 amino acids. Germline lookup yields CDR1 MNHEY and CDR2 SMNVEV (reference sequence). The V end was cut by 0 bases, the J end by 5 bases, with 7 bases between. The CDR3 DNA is TGTGCCAGCAGTTTATCGACAGATACCGGGGAGCTGTTTTTT. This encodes CASSLSTDTGELFF.

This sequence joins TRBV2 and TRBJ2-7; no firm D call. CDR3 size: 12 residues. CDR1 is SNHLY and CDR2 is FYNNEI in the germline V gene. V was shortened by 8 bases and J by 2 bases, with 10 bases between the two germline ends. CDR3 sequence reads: CASAAITYEQYF. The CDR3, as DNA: TGTGCCAGCGCGGCGATAACCTACGAGCAGTACTTC.

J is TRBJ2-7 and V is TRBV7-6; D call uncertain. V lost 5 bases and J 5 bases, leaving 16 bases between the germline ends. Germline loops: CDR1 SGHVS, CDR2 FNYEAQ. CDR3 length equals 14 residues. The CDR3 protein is CASSLYGPSDEQYF. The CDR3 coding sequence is TGTGCCAGCAGCCTCTACGGTCCGAGTGACGAGCAGTACTTC.

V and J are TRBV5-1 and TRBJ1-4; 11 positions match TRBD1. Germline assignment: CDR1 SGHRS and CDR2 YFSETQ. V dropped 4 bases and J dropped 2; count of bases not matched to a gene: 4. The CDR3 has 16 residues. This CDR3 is CASSPDRGPTNEKLFF. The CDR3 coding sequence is TGCGCCAGCAGCCCGGACAGGGGGCCTACTAATGAAAAACTGTTTTTT.